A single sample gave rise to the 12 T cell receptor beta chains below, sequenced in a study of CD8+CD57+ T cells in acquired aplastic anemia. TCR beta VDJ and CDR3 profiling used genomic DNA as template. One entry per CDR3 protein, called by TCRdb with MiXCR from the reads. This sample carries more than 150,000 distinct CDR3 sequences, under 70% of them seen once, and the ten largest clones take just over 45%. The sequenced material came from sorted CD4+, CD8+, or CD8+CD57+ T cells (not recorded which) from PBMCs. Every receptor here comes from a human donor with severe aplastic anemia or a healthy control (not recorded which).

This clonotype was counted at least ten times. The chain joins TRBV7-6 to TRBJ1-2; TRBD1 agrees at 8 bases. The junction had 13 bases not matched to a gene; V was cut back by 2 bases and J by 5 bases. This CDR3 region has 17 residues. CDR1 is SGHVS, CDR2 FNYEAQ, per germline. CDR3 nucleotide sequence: TGTGCCAGCAGCTTATTGACAGGGGCCACCGCAACTTATGGCTACACCTTC. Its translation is CASSLLTGATATYGYTF. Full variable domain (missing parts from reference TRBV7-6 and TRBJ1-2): GAGVSQSPRYKVTKRGQDVALRCDPISGHVSLYWYRQALGQGPEFLTYFNYEAQQDKSGLPNDRFSAERPEGSISTLTIQRTEQRDSAMYRCASSLLTGATATYGYTFGSGTRLTVV.

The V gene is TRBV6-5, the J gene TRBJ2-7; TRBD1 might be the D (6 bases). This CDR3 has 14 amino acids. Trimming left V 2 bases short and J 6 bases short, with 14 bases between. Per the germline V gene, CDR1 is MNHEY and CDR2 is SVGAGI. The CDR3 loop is CASSYGGLGGEQYF. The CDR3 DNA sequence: TGTGCCAGCAGTTACGGGGGCCTAGGTGGCGAGCAGTACTTC.

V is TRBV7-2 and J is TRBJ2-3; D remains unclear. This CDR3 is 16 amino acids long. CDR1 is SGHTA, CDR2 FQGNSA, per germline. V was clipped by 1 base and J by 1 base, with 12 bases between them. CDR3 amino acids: CASSLVIGSGTDTQYF. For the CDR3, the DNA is TGTGCCAGCAGCTTAGTTATAGGGTCGGGCACAGATACGCAGTATTTT.

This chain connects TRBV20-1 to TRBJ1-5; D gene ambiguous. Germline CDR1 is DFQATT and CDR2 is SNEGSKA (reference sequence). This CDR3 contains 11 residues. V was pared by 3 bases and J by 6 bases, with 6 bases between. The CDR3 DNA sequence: TGCAGTGCTAGTATGGGTCAGCCCCAGCATTTT. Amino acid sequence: CSASMGQPQHF.

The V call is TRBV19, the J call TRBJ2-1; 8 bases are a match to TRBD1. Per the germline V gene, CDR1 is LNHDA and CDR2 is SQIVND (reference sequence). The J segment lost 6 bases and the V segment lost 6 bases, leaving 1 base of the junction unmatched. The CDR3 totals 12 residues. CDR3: CASSGQGNEQFF. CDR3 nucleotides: TGTGCCAGTAGCGGACAGGGCAATGAGCAGTTCTTC.

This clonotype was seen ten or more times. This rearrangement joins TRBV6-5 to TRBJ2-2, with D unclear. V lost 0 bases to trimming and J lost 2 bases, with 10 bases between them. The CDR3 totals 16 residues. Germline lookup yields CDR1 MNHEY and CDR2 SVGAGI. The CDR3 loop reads CASSYSSGFNTGELFF. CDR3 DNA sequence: TGTGCCAGCAGTTACTCTTCGGGTTTCAACACCGGGGAGCTGTTTTTT.

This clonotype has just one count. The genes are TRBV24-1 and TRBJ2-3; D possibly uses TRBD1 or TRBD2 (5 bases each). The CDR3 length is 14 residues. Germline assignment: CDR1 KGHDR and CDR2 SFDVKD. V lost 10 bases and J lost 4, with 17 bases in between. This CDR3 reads CATQGEGYADTQYF. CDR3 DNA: TGTGCCACTCAGGGAGAGGGGTATGCAGATACGCAGTATTTT.

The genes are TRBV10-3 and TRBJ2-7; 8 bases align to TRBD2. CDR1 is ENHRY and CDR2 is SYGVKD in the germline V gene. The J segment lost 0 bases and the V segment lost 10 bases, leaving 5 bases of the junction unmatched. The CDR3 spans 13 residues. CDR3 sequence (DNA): TGTGCCACCGAGCGGGGGAGCTCCTACGAGCAGTACTTC. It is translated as CATERGSSYEQYF.

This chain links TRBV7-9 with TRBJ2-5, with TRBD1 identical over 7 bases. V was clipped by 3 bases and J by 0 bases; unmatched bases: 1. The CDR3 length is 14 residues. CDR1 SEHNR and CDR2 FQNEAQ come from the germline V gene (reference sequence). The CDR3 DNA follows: TGTGCCAGCAGCTTCGGACAGGACCAAGAGACCCAGTACTTC. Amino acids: CASSFGQDQETQYF.

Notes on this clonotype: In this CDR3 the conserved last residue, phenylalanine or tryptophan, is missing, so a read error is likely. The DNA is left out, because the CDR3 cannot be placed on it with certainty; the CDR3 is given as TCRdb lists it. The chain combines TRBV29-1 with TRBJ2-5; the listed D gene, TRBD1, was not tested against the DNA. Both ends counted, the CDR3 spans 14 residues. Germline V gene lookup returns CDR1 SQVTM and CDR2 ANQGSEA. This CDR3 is CSLTGNDYGYTFGS.

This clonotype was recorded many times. CDR3 nucleotide sequence: TGTGCCAGTAGTAAAGGGCGTGGCTACACCTTC. This sequence encodes CASSKGRGYTF. This sequence joins TRBV19 and TRBJ1-2, with D unclear. Germline V gives CDR1 LNHDA, CDR2 SQIVND (reference sequence). Deletions cut 4 bases from V and 7 bases from J, with 7 bases between. This CDR3 has 11 amino acids. The variable domain in full, completed from reference TRBV19 and TRBJ1-2, reads DGGITQSPKYLFRKEGQNVTLSCEQNLNHDAMYWYRQDPGQGLRLIYYSQIVNDFQKGDIAEGYSVSREKKESFPLTVTSAQKNPTAFYLCASSKGRGYTFGSGTRLTVV.

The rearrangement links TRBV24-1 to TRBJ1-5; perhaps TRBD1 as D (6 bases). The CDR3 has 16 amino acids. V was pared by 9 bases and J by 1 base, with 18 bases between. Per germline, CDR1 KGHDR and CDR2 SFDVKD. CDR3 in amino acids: CATPQSGARSNQPQHF. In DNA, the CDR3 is TGTGCCACCCCACAATCGGGGGCGAGAAGCAATCAGCCCCAGCATTTT.